The 30 T cell receptor beta chains in this list originate from one sample, sequenced in a study of control samples from healthy donors and cancer patients. Sequenced by immunoSEQ multiplex PCR; TCRdb stores in-frame clones only, minus some. The sample holds roughly 150,000 clones, around nine tenths seen once. The specimen was blood. These receptors were taken from a young man in good health.

This rearrangement joins TRBV18 to TRBJ2-3; D remains ambiguous. The germline V and J ends were trimmed by 6 bases and 4 bases, with 14 bases remaining between them. CDR3 length equals 14 residues. In germline, CDR1 is KGHSH, CDR2 LQKENI. The CDR3 reads CASSPTSLPDTQYF. The DNA of the CDR3 is TGTGCCAGCTCCCCGACATCCCTCCCAGATACGCAGTATTTT. Full variable domain (rest looked up from reference TRBV18 and TRBJ2-3): NAGVMQNPRHLVRRRGQEARLRCSPMKGHSHVYWYRQLPEEGLKFMVYLQKENIIDESGMPKERFSAEFPKEGPSILRIQQVVRGDSAAYFCASSPTSLPDTQYFGPGTRLTVL.

The gene calls are TRBV19 and TRBJ1-1; D not certain. Germline V gene lookup returns CDR1 LNHDA and CDR2 SQIVND (reference sequence). V lost 4 bases, J lost 0 bases, and 6 bases lay in between. The CDR3 extends over 13 amino acids. As DNA, the CDR3 is TGTGCCAGTAGTAGCGGGTTGAACACTGAAGCTTTCTTT. Protein sequence: CASSSGLNTEAFF.

The chain combines TRBV9 with TRBJ2-7; D possibly corresponds to TRBD1 (5 bases). CDR1 is SGDLS and CDR2 is YYNGEE in the germline V gene. This CDR3 has 14 amino acids. Trimming removed 0 bases at V and 0 bases at J, with 7 bases between. CDR3 region: CASSVGQTSYEQYF. The CDR3 region has the DNA TGTGCCAGCAGCGTAGGACAGACCTCCTACGAGCAGTACTTC.

The chain is built from TRBV9 and TRBJ2-1; 12 positions agree with TRBD2. This CDR3 region has 16 residues. Germline CDR1 and CDR2: SGDLS and YYNGEE. With V trimmed by 4 bases and J by 7 bases, 9 bases remained unmatched. CDR3 protein: CASSLGGLAGINEQFF. Written as DNA, the CDR3 is TGTGCCAGCAGCCTGGGGGGACTAGCGGGTATTAATGAGCAGTTCTTC.

The rearrangement links TRBV27 to TRBJ2-5, with D perhaps TRBD2 (6 bases). Germline values: CDR1 MNHEY, CDR2 SMNVEV (reference sequence). Trimming cost V 0 bases and J 5 bases, with 10 bases left between them. The CDR3 is 14 amino acids. The CDR3 here is CASSLSRGLETQYF. DNA for the CDR3: TGTGCCAGCAGTTTATCGCGGGGCTTGGAGACCCAGTACTTC.

This rearrangement joins TRBV4-3 to TRBJ2-3; either TRBD1 or TRBD2 may fit D (5 bases each). Germline assignment: CDR1 LGHNA and CDR2 YSLEER. This CDR3 comprises 13 residues. The V gene lost 0 bases and the J gene lost 10 bases, with 11 bases spanning the gap. Here the CDR3 DNA reads TGCGCCAGCAGCCAAGAGAGCCAGGGAGCGCAGTATTTT. This sequence encodes CASSQESQGAQYF.

This clone was observed a single time. The chain employs TRBV11-3 and TRBJ2-5, with a tentative D call TRBD1 (6 bases). This CDR3 spans 14 amino acids. CDR1 is SGHNT and CDR2 is YENEEA in the germline V gene. V lost 5 bases, J lost 8 bases, and 18 bases lay in between. The CDR3 sequence: CASSPRQAESTQYF. CDR3 nucleotide sequence: TGTGCCAGCAGCCCTCGACAGGCAGAGAGTACCCAGTACTTC.

The V gene is TRBV21-1, the J gene TRBJ2-7. TRBV21-1 is tagged as a pseudogene. The CDR3 runs 13 residues. The CDR3 sequence: CASSNRPHLEQYF. For the CDR3, the DNA is TGTGCCAGCAGCAATAGACCACACCTCGAGCAGTACTTC.

The chain joins TRBV9 to TRBJ2-2, with TRBD1 matching 8 bases. CDR3 length: 14 amino acids. CDR1 and CDR2 (germline): SGDLS, YYNGEE. V dropped 0 bases and J dropped 7; count of bases not matched to a gene: 2. The CDR3 DNA follows: TGTGCCAGCAGCGTAGACAGGGGGAACGGGGAGCTGTTTTTT. It encodes CASSVDRGNGELFF.

CDR3 amino acids: CASSSLGTSGVRNEQFF. The CDR3, as DNA: TGTGCCAGCAGCTCTCTCGGGACTAGCGGGGTCCGGAATGAGCAGTTCTTC. V and J are TRBV7-9 and TRBJ2-1, with TRBD2 matching 13 bases. CDR1 SEHNR and CDR2 FQNEAQ come from the germline V gene (reference sequence). V was clipped by 4 bases and J by 7 bases; unmatched bases: 10. CDR3 length: 17 amino acids. The complete variable domain, with remaining parts taken from reference TRBV7-9 and TRBJ2-1, reads DTGVSQNPRHKITKRGQNVTFRCDPISEHNRLYWYRQTLGQGPEFLTYFQNEAQLEKSRLLSDRFSAERPKGSFSTLEIQRTEQGDSAMYLCASSSLGTSGVRNEQFFGPGTRLTVL.

This clone came up once. V is TRBV15 and J is TRBJ2-2, with D tentatively TRBD1 (6 bases). Germline CDR1 is LNHNV and CDR2 is YYDKDF (reference sequence). V gave up 9 bases and J gave up 1 base, with 15 bases separating them. This CDR3 is built from 15 residues. The CDR3 sequence: CATTRTGQNTGELFF. Written as DNA, the CDR3 is TGTGCCACTACGAGGACGGGACAGAACACCGGGGAGCTGTTTTTT.

This rearrangement joins TRBV5-1 to TRBJ2-3; 7 nucleotides align to TRBD2. This CDR3 is 17 amino acids long. Germline V lookup: CDR1 SGHRS, CDR2 YFSETQ. The V segment lost 2 bases and the J segment 2 bases; nucleotides outside the gene matches: 11. The CDR3 sequence: CASSLSRTSDITDTQYF. For the CDR3, the DNA is TGCGCCAGCAGCTTATCCCGCACTAGCGATATCACAGATACGCAGTATTTT.

This clone has just one count. The chain is built from TRBV30 and TRBJ2-7, with 8 bases fitting TRBD1. The J segment lost 5 bases and the V segment lost 2 bases, leaving 8 bases of the junction unmatched. Germline CDR1 and CDR2: GTSNPN and SVGIG (reference sequence). The CDR3 extends over 14 amino acids. This CDR3 reads CAWSPQGALHEQYF. The DNA for the CDR3 is TGTGCCTGGAGTCCCCAGGGGGCGCTTCACGAGCAGTACTTC.

The rearrangement joins TRBV5-1 to TRBJ2-7, with 9 bases that match TRBD1. Germline V gene sequence: CDR1 SGHRS, CDR2 YFSETQ. The CDR3 totals 15 residues. The trim removed 0 bases at V and 3 bases at J, leaving 4 bases unmatched. CDR3 nucleotide sequence: TGCGCCAGCAGCTTGGGTTCGACAGGGGGCTACGAGCAGTACTTC. Translated, it gives CASSLGSTGGYEQYF.

The V gene is TRBV6-6, the J gene TRBJ1-2; the match to TRBD1 covers 8 bases. This CDR3 comprises 14 residues. Germline CDR1 is MNHNY and CDR2 is SVGAGI (reference sequence). CDR3 sequence (DNA): TGTACCTCCTGCAGGGGGCCAGAGAACTATGGCTACACCTTC. This gives the protein CTSCRGPENYGYTF.

The chain employs TRBV5-1 and TRBJ2-2; D uncertain. CDR3 length: 15 amino acids. The V and J ends lost 4 bases and 0 bases respectively, with 10 bases between them. CDR1 and CDR2 from the germline V gene are SGHRS and YFSETQ. The CDR3 sequence is CASSPDGANTGELFF. The CDR3 bases are TGCGCCAGCAGCCCAGACGGCGCGAACACCGGGGAGCTGTTTTTT.

The V call is TRBV28, the J call TRBJ2-3; 10 nucleotides line up with TRBD2. Germline V gene data show CDR1 as MDHEN and CDR2 as SYDVKM. The CDR3 has 16 residues. V dropped 5 bases and J dropped 3; count of bases not matched to a gene: 8. CDR3 residues: CASSSIAGGRTDTQYF. CDR3 nucleotides: TGTGCCAGCAGTAGTATAGCGGGAGGAAGAACAGATACGCAGTATTTT. The full variable domain, in which reference TRBV28 and TRBJ2-3 provide the parts outside the CDR3, is DVKVTQSSRYLVKRTGEKVFLECVQDMDHENMFWYRQDPGLGLRLIYFSYDVKMKEKGDIPEGYSVSREKKERFSLILESASTNQTSMYLCASSSIAGGRTDTQYFGPGTRLTVL.

This chain links TRBV4-3 with TRBJ2-1; 8 bases are shared with TRBD1. V was clipped by 5 bases and J by 2 bases; unmatched bases: 11. Germline V gene sequence: CDR1 LGHNA, CDR2 YSLEER. This CDR3 is 17 amino acids long. CDR3 amino acids: CASSSRTPGQAYNEQFF. The CDR3 DNA is TGCGCCAGCAGCTCCAGGACCCCGGGACAGGCCTACAATGAGCAGTTCTTC.

The V and J genes are TRBV18 and TRBJ2-3; D tentatively reads TRBD1 or TRBD2 (6 bases each). This CDR3 has 13 residues. Germline CDR1 is KGHSH and CDR2 is LQKENI. Trimming took off 8 bases at V and 5 bases at J, with 14 bases between the two ends. The CDR3 spells CASTQQGGDTQYF. The DNA for the CDR3 is TGTGCCAGCACCCAACAGGGAGGAGATACGCAGTATTTT. The full variable domain, its missing parts supplied by reference TRBV18 and TRBJ2-3, is NAGVMQNPRHLVRRRGQEARLRCSPMKGHSHVYWYRQLPEEGLKFMVYLQKENIIDESGMPKERFSAEFPKEGPSILRIQQVVRGDSAAYFCASTQQGGDTQYFGPGTRLTVL.

J is TRBJ1-1 and V is TRBV19; 7 nucleotides line up with TRBD1. The V and J ends lost 6 bases and 4 bases, in that order; junction bases with no gene match: 11. This CDR3 region has 15 residues. CDR1 LNHDA and CDR2 SQIVND come from the germline V gene (reference sequence). The CDR3 sequence: CASRKRQGDGTEAFF. DNA for the CDR3: TGTGCCAGTAGGAAAAGACAGGGCGATGGCACTGAAGCTTTCTTT.

The chain employs TRBV3-1 (or the pseudogene TRBV3-2) and TRBJ1-1; no firm D call. V lost 4 bases to trimming and J lost 2 bases, with 11 bases between them. Germline V gene data show CDR1 as LGHDT and CDR2 as YNNKEL (reference sequence). CDR3 length: 14 residues. This CDR3 is CASSPGGLNTEAFF. CDR3 nucleotides: TGTGCCAGCAGCCCAGGTGGGCTCAACACTGAAGCTTTCTTT.

V gene TRBV2 combines with J gene TRBJ2-7; the D gene is possibly TRBD1 (7 bases). CDR1 and CDR2 from the germline V gene are SNHLY and FYNNEI. The V end was cut by 6 bases, the J end by 0 bases, with 9 bases between. The CDR3 length is 13 residues. CDR3: CASRRDSSYEQYF. DNA of the CDR3: TGTGCCAGCAGGCGGGACAGCTCCTACGAGCAGTACTTC.

The V gene is TRBV7-8, the J gene TRBJ2-6; D is possibly TRBD1 (6 bases). Trimming shortened V by 5 bases and J by 4 bases, and 15 bases separated the two germline ends. The CDR3 is 16 residues long. Germline V CDR1 and CDR2: SGHVS, FQNEAQ. This chain's CDR3 is CASSQDRISGANVLTF. The CDR3 DNA reads as TGTGCCAGCAGCCAGGACAGAATCTCCGGGGCCAACGTCCTGACTTTC.

The chain links TRBV7-9 to TRBJ2-2, with 8 bases lining up with TRBD2. The CDR3 runs 14 residues. Germline V gene sequence: CDR1 SEHNR, CDR2 FQNEAQ (reference sequence). After removal of 10 bases from V and 7 bases from J, the junction contained 11 bases not matched to a gene. The CDR3 here is CATQSGSANGELFF. The DNA of the CDR3 is TGTGCCACTCAAAGCGGGAGCGCTAACGGGGAGCTGTTTTTT.

This sequence joins TRBV2 and TRBJ2-7; weak D call: TRBD2 (5 bases). V lost 2 bases and J lost 4, with 12 bases in between. Germline V gives CDR1 SNHLY, CDR2 FYNNEI. This CDR3 comprises 14 residues. Here the CDR3 reads CASSEKFSDYEQYF. The CDR3 region has the DNA TGTGCCAGCAGTGAAAAGTTTAGCGATTACGAGCAGTACTTC.

This sequence joins TRBV7-2 and TRBJ2-3; 8 bases line up with TRBD1. Germline CDR1 and CDR2: SGHTA and FQGNSA. The CDR3 totals 14 residues. The junction had 5 bases not matched to a gene; V was cut back by 5 bases and J by 4 bases. CDR3 loop: CASSRDRGSDTQYF. Here the CDR3 DNA reads TGTGCCAGCAGCCGTGACAGGGGATCAGATACGCAGTATTTT.

The chain uses TRBV4-2 and TRBJ1-5, with 11 positions matching TRBD1. Germline V lookup: CDR1 LGHNA, CDR2 YNFKEQ. Germline trimming cut 4 bases from V and 4 bases from J; bases unmatched to any gene: 9. This CDR3 has 17 residues. The CDR3 spells CASSPTRGQGGNQPQHF. DNA of the CDR3: TGTGCCAGCAGCCCGACCCGGGGACAGGGGGGGAATCAGCCCCAGCATTTT.

Turning to this clone: The sample carries other DNA sequences with the same CDR3. The chain recombines TRBV7-2 with TRBJ2-7, with 9 nucleotides matching TRBD2. The CDR3 length is 14 residues. CDR1 is SGHTA and CDR2 is FQGNSA in the germline V gene. V lost 1 base to trimming and J lost 3 bases; unmatched junction nucleotides: 1. CDR3 bases: TGTGCCAGCAGCTTAGAAGCGGGAGGCTACGAGCAGTACTTC. Protein sequence: CASSLEAGGYEQYF.

V and J are TRBV5-6 and TRBJ1-5; 8 bases align to TRBD1. CDR3 length: 14 amino acids. Trimming at V came to 4 bases and at J to 7 bases, leaving 7 bases not matched to a gene. Germline assignment: CDR1 SGHDT and CDR2 YYEEEE. CDR3 nucleotides: TGTGCCAGCAGCCAGGACAGGGCTGCCCAGCCCCAGCATTTT. Its translation is CASSQDRAAQPQHF.

The chain combines TRBV5-1 with TRBJ1-2; TRBD1 aligns across 11 bases. Germline V lookup: CDR1 SGHRS, CDR2 YFSETQ. Trimming took 3 bases from V and 6 from J; bases not matched to a gene: 16. This CDR3 contains 18 residues. CDR3 in DNA: TGCGCCAGCAGCTCTGAATCCGGGACAGGGGGTTTCTTTAATGGCTACACCTTC. Translating gives CASSSESGTGGFFNGYTF.